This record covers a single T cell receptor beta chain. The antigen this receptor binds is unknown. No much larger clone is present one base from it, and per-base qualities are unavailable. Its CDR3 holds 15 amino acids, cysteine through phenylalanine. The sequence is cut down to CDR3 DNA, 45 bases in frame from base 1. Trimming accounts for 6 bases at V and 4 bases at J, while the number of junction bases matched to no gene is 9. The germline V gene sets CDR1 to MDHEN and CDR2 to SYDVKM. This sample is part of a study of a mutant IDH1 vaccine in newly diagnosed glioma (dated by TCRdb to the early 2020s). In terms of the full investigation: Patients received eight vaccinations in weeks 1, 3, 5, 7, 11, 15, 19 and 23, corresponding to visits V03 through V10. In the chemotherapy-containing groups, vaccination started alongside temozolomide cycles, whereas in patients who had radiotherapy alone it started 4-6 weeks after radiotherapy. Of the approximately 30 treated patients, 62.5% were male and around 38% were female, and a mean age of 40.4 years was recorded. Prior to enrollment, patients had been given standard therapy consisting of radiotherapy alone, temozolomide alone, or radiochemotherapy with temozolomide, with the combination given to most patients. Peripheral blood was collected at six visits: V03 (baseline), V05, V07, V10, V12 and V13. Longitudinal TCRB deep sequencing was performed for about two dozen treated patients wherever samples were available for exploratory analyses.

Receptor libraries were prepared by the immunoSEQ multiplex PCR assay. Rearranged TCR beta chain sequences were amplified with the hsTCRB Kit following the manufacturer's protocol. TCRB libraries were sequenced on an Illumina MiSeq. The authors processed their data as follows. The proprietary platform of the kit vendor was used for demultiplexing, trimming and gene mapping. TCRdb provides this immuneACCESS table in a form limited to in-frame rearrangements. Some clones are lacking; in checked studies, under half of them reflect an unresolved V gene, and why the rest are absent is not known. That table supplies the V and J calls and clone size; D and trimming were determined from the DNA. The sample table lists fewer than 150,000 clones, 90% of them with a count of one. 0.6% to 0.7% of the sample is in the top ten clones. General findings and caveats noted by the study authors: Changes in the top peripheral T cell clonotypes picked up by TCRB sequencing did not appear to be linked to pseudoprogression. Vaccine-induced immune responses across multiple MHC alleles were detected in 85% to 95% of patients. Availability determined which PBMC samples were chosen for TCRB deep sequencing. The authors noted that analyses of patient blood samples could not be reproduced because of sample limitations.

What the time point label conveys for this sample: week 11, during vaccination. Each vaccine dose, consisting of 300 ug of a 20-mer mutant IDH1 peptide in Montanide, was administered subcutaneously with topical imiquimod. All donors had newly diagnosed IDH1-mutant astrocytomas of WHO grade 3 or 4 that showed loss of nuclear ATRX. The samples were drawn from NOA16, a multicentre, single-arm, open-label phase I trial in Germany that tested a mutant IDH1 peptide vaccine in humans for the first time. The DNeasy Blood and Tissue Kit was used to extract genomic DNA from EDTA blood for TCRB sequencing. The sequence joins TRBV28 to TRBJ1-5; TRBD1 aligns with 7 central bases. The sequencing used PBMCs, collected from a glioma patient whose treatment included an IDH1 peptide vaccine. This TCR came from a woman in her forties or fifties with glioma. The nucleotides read TGTGCCAGCAGGACCTGGGACAGTAGAAATCAGCCCCAGCATTTT. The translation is CASRTWDSRNQPQHF. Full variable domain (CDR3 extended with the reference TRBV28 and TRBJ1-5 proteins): DVKVTQSSRYLVKRTGEKVFLECVQDMDHENMFWYRQDPGLGLRLIYFSYDVKMKEKGDIPEGYSVSREKKERFSLILESASTNQTSMYLCASRTWDSRNQPQHFGDGTRLSIL.